The 17 T cell receptor beta chains in this list originate from one sample, sequenced in a study of T cells in localized non-small cell lung cancer. Profiled with immunoSEQ multiplex PCR; TCRdb holds only in-frame clones, not every one. The profile covers around 8,000 clones, with approximately 93% appearing a single time and under 3.5% taken by the ten largest. Here the sequenced sample was peripheral blood, taken before any cancer treatment. Every receptor here comes from a woman aged 40 to 75 with stage I lung adenocarcinoma.

The V call is TRBV13, the J call TRBJ1-1; D gene uncertain. Germline lookup yields CDR1 PRHDT and CDR2 FYEKMQ (reference sequence). The germline V and J ends were trimmed by 4 bases and 4 bases, with 13 bases remaining between them. CDR3 length: 14 residues. The CDR3 sequence is CASSSSLGSTEAFF. The DNA for the CDR3 is TGTGCCAGCAGCTCCTCATTGGGGTCCACTGAAGCTTTCTTT.

The chain joins TRBV18 to TRBJ1-1; TRBD1 matches 9 bases. The V and J ends lost 4 bases and 2 bases, in that order; junction bases with no gene match: 8. Germline V gene lookup returns CDR1 KGHSH and CDR2 LQKENI. This CDR3 is 16 amino acids long. Here the CDR3 reads CASSLRTGDPNTEAFF. The CDR3 coding sequence is TGTGCCAGCTCACTCCGGACAGGGGACCCCAACACTGAAGCTTTCTTT.

Written as DNA, the CDR3 is TGTGCCAGCAGTTACTCTCGGGACGGCTACGAGCAGTACTTC. Protein product: CASSYSRDGYEQYF. The chain carries TRBV6-6 and TRBJ2-7; possibly TRBD1 or TRBD2 for D (5 bases each). The CDR3 consists of 14 residues. V was pared by 0 bases and J by 3 bases, with 9 bases between. Germline V gene sequence: CDR1 MNHNY, CDR2 SVGAGI (reference sequence).

Written as DNA, the CDR3 is TGTGCCAGCAGTTCGGTACTAGCGGGGGAAGAGACCCAGTACTTC. It encodes CASSSVLAGEETQYF. The V and J genes are TRBV27 and TRBJ2-5, with TRBD2 matching over 11 bases. CDR1 MNHEY and CDR2 SMNVEV come from the germline V gene (reference sequence). Trimming cost V 4 bases and J 3 bases; bases outside gene matches: 4. The CDR3 covers 15 residues.

The chain employs TRBV29-1 and TRBJ2-3, with 11 nucleotides matching TRBD1. The length of the CDR3 is 14 residues. Germline CDR1 SQVTM, CDR2 ANQGSEA. Germline trimming cut 8 bases from V and 0 bases from J; bases unmatched to any gene: 4. The CDR3 is CSIGQGASTDTQYF. The DNA of the CDR3 is TGCAGCATAGGACAGGGGGCTAGCACAGATACGCAGTATTTT.

In nucleotides, the CDR3 is TGTGCCAGCAGCTTAGCGACTGGACACAAACAAGAGACCCAGTACTTC. It translates to CASSLATGHKQETQYF. The rearrangement joins TRBV7-9 to TRBJ2-5, with D possibly TRBD1 on 5 matching bases. The CDR3 length is 16 residues. Trimming took 0 bases from V and 2 from J, leaving 13 bases between them. Germline values: CDR1 SEHNR, CDR2 FQNEAQ (reference sequence).

The rearrangement uses TRBV19 and TRBJ1-5; D uncertain. Trimming shortened V by 5 bases and J by 0 bases, and 8 bases separated the two germline ends. The CDR3 is made up of 14 amino acids. The germline V gene encodes CDR1 LNHDA and CDR2 SQIVND (reference sequence). The CDR3 region has the DNA TGTGCCAGTAGTCCCGAGAGTAGCAATCAGCCCCAGCATTTT. Translation: CASSPESSNQPQHF.

The chain is built from TRBV6-5 and TRBJ2-7; the D gene is possibly TRBD1 (6 bases). Germline CDR1 and CDR2: MNHEY and SVGAGI. Trimming shortened V by 6 bases and J by 1 base, and 13 bases separated the two germline ends. The CDR3 is 14 amino acids. In DNA, the CDR3 is TGTGCCAGCAGCCACAGGGTTGAGTCCTACGAGCAGTACTTC. Protein: CASSHRVESYEQYF.

This clone was observed a few times. The chain joins TRBV5-1 to TRBJ1-5; D uncertain. Germline CDR1 SGHRS, CDR2 YFSETQ. The CDR3 covers 15 residues. The germline V and J ends were trimmed by 0 bases and 5 bases, with 12 bases remaining between them. CDR3 region: CASSLGESADQPQHF. CDR3 DNA: TGCGCCAGCAGCTTGGGGGAGTCGGCGGATCAGCCCCAGCATTTT.

The V call is TRBV30, the J call TRBJ1-2; TRBD1 matches at 8 bases. V lost 3 bases to trimming and J lost 4 bases; unmatched junction nucleotides: 4. The CDR3 is 13 amino acids. Germline V gene sequence: CDR1 GTSNPN, CDR2 SVGIG (reference sequence). The CDR3, as DNA: TGTGCCTGGAGCCCCGGACAGGGCTATGGCTACACCTTC. Translated: CAWSPGQGYGYTF.

The V gene is TRBV6-5, the J gene TRBJ2-5; a possible D gene is TRBD2 (6 bases). V lost 5 bases and J lost 0, with 13 bases in between. Germline values: CDR1 MNHEY, CDR2 SVGAGI. The CDR3 length is 15 residues. Here the CDR3 reads CASSNGLMYQETQYF. CDR3 sequence (DNA): TGTGCCAGCAGTAATGGACTAATGTACCAAGAGACCCAGTACTTC.

The rearrangement uses TRBV30 and TRBJ1-1, with a tentative D call TRBD1 (5 bases). CDR1 and CDR2 (germline): GTSNPN, SVGIG (reference sequence). The CDR3 is made up of 13 amino acids. The germline V and J ends were trimmed by 3 bases and 0 bases, with 8 bases remaining between them. CDR3 region: CAWSRQLNTEAFF. The CDR3 coding sequence is TGTGCCTGGAGCCGACAGCTGAACACTGAAGCTTTCTTT. The complete variable domain, with remaining parts taken from reference TRBV30 and TRBJ1-1, reads SQTIHQWPATLVQPVGSPLSLECTVEGTSNPNLYWYRQAAGRGLQLLFYSVGIGQISSEVPQNLSASRPQDRQFILSSKKLLLSDSGFYLCAWSRQLNTEAFFGQGTRLTVV.

In its sample, this clone was seen once. V is TRBV18 and J is TRBJ1-1; D remains ambiguous. The CDR3 is 13 amino acids. Germline CDR1 reads KGHSH; CDR2 reads LQKENI. The ends were cut back, 5 bases at V and 0 bases at J, with 7 bases in the middle. CDR3 loop: CASSGDMNTEAFF. CDR3 DNA: TGTGCCAGCTCAGGTGACATGAACACTGAAGCTTTCTTT.

The rearrangement links TRBV5-6 to TRBJ1-5; the D is unclear. V lost 4 bases, J lost 4 bases, and 15 bases lay in between. CDR3 size: 15 residues. Germline CDR1 reads SGHDT; CDR2 reads YYEEEE. The CDR3: CASSLYAGRNQPQHF. The CDR3 DNA sequence: TGTGCCAGCAGCCTCTACGCCGGACGAAATCAGCCCCAGCATTTT.

The rearrangement links TRBV2 to TRBJ2-5, with 7 bases lining up with TRBD2. The germline CDR1 and CDR2 sequences are SNHLY and FYNNEI. The V and J ends lost 5 bases and 5 bases, in that order; junction bases with no gene match: 5. CDR3 length: 13 amino acids. The CDR3 region has the DNA TGTGCCAGCAGTCGGAGCGGGGTCGAGACCCAGTACTTC. It is translated as CASSRSGVETQYF.

This chain joins TRBV28 and TRBJ1-2; D call uncertain. The ends were cut back, 1 base at V and 2 bases at J, with 5 bases in the middle. The CDR3 consists of 13 residues. Germline loops: CDR1 MDHEN, CDR2 SYDVKM. CDR3 in amino acids: CASSLSGNYGYTF. CDR3 nucleotides: TGTGCCAGCAGTTTATCTGGGAACTATGGCTACACCTTC.

The V call is TRBV2, the J call TRBJ2-5; 8 nucleotides match TRBD1. This CDR3 spans 14 amino acids. The germline V gene has CDR1 SNHLY and CDR2 FYNNEI. J gave up 5 bases and V 4 bases, and 6 bases lay outside the gene matches. CDR3 region: CASSVRGRGETQYF. The CDR3 region has the DNA TGTGCCAGCAGTGTCAGGGGGCGCGGGGAGACCCAGTACTTC.